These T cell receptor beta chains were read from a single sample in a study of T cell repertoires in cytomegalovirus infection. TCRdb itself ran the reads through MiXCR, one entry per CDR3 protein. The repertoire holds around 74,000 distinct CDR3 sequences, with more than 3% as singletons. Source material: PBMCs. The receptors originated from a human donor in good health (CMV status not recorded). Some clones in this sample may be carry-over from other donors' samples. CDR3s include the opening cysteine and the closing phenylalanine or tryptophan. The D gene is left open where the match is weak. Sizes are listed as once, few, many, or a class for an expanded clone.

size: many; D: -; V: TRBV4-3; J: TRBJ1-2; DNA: TGCGCCAGCAGCCAAGATTCCCAGGGGCTTCCCTATGGCTACACCTTC; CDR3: CASSQDSQGLPYGYTF
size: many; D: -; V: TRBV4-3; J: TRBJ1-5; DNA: TGCGCCAGCAGCCAAGACTGGCCGGGGACTCAGCCCCAGCATTTT; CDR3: CASSQDWPGTQPQHF
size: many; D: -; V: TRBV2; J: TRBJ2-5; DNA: TGTGCCATGGGACGGCACTCGCAGGAGACCCAGTACTTC; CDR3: CAMGRHSQETQYF
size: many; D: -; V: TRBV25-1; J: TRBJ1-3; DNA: TGTGCCAGCAGTGAGGCAGGCACTGGAAACACCATATATTTT; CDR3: CASSEAGTGNTIYF
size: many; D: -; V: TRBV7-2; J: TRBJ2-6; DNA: TGTGCCAGCAGCCAAACAGGGCCTGGGGCCAACGTCCTGACTTTC; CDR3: CASSQTGPGANVLTF
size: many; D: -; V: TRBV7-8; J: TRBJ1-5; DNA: TGTGCCAGCAGCTTAGATCAGGGTAATCAGCCCCAGCATTTT; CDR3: CASSLDQGNQPQHF
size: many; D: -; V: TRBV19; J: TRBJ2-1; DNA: TGTGCCAGTAGTATAGTTTCGACCCCGTACAATGAGCAGTTCTTC; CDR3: CASSIVSTPYNEQFF
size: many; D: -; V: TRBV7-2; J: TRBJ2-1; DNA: TGTGCCAGCAGCTTAAAATGGGGGGATGAGCAGTTCTTC; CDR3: CASSLKWGDEQFF
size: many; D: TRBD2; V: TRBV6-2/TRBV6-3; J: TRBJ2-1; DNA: TGTGCCAGCAGTTCCACTAGCGGGGGTGAGCAGTTCTTC; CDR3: CASSSTSGGEQFF
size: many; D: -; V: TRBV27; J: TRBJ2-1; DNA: TGTGCCAGCAACAGCGTCTACAATGAGCAGTTCTTC; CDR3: CASNSVYNEQFF
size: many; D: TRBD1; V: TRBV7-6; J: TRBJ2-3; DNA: TGTGCCAGCAGCCGTGGGACAGGCAGGGATGATACGCAGTATTTT; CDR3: CASSRGTGRDDTQYF
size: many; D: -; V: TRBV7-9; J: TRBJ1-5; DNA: TGTGCCAGCAGCGCCACAGGGTTCGGCAATCAGCCCCAGCATTTT; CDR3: CASSATGFGNQPQHF
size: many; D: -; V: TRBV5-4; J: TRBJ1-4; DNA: TGTGCCAGCAGCTCCCAGGGGACAACTAATGAAAAACTGTTTTTT; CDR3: CASSSQGTTNEKLFF
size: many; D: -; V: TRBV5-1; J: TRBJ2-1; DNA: TGCGCCAGCAGCAGACGAAACTCGGGGGATGAGCAGTTCTTC; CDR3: CASSRRNSGDEQFF
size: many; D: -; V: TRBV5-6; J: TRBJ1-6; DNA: TGTGCCAGCACCTCACCGGGACGGAATTCACCCCTCCACTTT; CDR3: CASTSPGRNSPLHF
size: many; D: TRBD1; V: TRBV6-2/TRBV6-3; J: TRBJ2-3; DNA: TGTGCCAGCAGTGCCCGTCGCGACAGGGCAGATACGCAGTATTTT; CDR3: CASSARRDRADTQYF
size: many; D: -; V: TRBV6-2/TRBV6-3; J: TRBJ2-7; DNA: TGTGCCAGCAGTTACTCAGAGGGCCTGGAGCAGTACTTC; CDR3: CASSYSEGLEQYF
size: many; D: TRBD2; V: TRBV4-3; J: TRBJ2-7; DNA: TGCGCCAGCAGCCAAGATACACTCGGACTAGCGGGGGGACCATACGAGCAGTACTTC; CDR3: CASSQDTLGLAGGPYEQYF
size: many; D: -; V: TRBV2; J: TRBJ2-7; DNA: TGTGCCAGCAGTAAGACACTATCCTACGAGCAGTACTTC; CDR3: CASSKTLSYEQYF
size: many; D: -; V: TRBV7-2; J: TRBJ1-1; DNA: TGTGCCAGCAGCTTGAGGGGATTGAACACTGAAGCTTTCTTT; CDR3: CASSLRGLNTEAFF
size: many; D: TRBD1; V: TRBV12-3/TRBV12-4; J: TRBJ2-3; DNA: TGTGCCAGCAGTCCCGGGACAGGGTTCGGAGGAGATACGCAGTATTTT; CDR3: CASSPGTGFGGDTQYF
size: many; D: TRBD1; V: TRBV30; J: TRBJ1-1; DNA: TGTGCCTGGAGTGCCGGGACAGGGCTTGAAGCTTTCTTT; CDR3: CAWSAGTGLEAFF
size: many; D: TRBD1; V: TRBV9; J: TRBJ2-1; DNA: TGTGCCAGCAGCGGAAATTATCGGGACAGGGGCTTCAATGAGCAGTTCTTC; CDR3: CASSGNYRDRGFNEQFF
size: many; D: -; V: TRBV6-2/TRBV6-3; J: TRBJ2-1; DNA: TGTGCCAGCAGTTCGAGTTCGTACAATGAGCAGTTCTTC; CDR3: CASSSSSYNEQFF
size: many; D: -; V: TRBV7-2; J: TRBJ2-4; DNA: TGTGCCAGCAGCTTATTTACAGGGAAAAACATTCAGTACTTC; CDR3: CASSLFTGKNIQYF
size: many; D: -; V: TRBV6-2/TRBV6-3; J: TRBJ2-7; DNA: TGTGCCAGCAGTTTGGACTACACCTACGAGCAGTACTTC; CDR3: CASSLDYTYEQYF
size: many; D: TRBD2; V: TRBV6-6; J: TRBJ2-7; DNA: TGTGCCAGCAGTCCCCAAGGGGTCGGGGGGGCGTACGAGCAGTACTTC; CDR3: CASSPQGVGGAYEQYF
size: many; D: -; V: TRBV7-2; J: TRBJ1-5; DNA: TGTGCCAGCAGCTACCTATCGGGCAATCAGCCCCAGCATTTT; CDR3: CASSYLSGNQPQHF
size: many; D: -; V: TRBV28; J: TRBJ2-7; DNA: TGTGCCAGCAGTTCCGTAGGAGTCTACGAGCAGTACTTC; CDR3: CASSSVGVYEQYF
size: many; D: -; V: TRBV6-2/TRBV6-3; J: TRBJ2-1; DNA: TGTGCCAGCAGTAGGCAGGGTTCCTACAATGAGCAGTTCTTC; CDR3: CASSRQGSYNEQFF
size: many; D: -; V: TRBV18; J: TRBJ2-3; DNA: TGTGCCAGCTCAGGGGTGACAGATACGCAGTATTTT; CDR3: CASSGVTDTQYF
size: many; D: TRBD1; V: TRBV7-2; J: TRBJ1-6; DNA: TGTGCCAGCAGCTTATTCGCAGGGGGCTTTAATTCACCCCTCCACTTT; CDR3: CASSLFAGGFNSPLHF
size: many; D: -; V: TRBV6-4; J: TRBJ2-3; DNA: TGTGCCAGTGGTAAGGGGGGCACAGATACGCAGTATTTT; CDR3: CASGKGGTDTQYF
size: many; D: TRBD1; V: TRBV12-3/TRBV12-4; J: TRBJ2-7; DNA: TGTGCCAGCAGTTTACAACATGGGACAGGGCCATCCTACGAGCAGTACTTC; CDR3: CASSLQHGTGPSYEQYF
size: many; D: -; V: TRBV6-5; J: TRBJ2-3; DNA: TGTGCCAGCAGTTACTTTCAGGGGGGGGATACGCAGTATTTT; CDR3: CASSYFQGGDTQYF
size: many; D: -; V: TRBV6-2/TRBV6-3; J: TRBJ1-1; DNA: TGTGCCAGCAGACGACAGGCCCCGGAAGGGACTGAAGCTTTCTTT; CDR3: CASRRQAPEGTEAFF
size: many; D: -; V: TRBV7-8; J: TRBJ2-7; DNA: TGTGCCAGCAGCTCCCGGGAAGACGAGCAGTACTTC; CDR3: CASSSREDEQYF
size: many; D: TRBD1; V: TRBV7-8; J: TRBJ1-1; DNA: TGTGCCAGCAGCTTAAGGCAGGGGGCGTACACTGAAGCTTTCTTT; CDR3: CASSLRQGAYTEAFF
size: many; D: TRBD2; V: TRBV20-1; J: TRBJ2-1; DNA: TGCAGTGCTAGAGGTACTAGCGGGGGGGCCAGGTCCTACAATGAGCAGTTCTTC; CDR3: CSARGTSGGARSYNEQFF
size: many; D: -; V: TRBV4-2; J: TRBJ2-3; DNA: TGTGCCAGCAGCTTCGACACGAACACAGATACGCAGTATTTT; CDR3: CASSFDTNTDTQYF
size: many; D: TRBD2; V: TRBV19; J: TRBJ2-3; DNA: TGTGCCAGTAGTCGGGCTAGCGGGGGAAGCACAGATACGCAGTATTTT; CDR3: CASSRASGGSTDTQYF
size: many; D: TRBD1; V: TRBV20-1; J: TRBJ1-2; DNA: TGCAGTGTTTCGACAGGGCAGGTCCAGGCTAACTATGGCTACACCTTC; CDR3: CSVSTGQVQANYGYTF
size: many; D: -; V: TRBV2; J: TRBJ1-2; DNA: TGTGCCAGCACCCTAAGAGGGCAGTCTAACTATGGCTACACCTTC; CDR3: CASTLRGQSNYGYTF
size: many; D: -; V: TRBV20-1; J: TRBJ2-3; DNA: TGCAGTGTAAGGGGACAAGGGCCAGATACGCAGTATTTT; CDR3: CSVRGQGPDTQYF
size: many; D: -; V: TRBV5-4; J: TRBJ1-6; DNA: TGTGCCAGCAGCTTGTGGGGTGTTTTTAATTCACCCCTCCACTTT; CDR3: CASSLWGVFNSPLHF
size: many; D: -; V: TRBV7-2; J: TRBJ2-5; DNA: TGTGCCAGCAGCCCCACGGGATTGGCGACCCAGTACTTC; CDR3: CASSPTGLATQYF
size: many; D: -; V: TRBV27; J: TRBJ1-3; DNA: TGTGCCAGCAGACCGCCCGGACAGGGAAACACCATATATTTT; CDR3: CASRPPGQGNTIYF
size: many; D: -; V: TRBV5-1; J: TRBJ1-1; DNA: TGCGCCAGCAGCTCAAAAAGACAGGCTCGAGCGAACACTGAAGCTTTCTTT; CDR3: CASSSKRQARANTEAFF
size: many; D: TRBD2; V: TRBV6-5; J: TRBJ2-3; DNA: TGTGCCAGCAGTTACGTTGCGGGGGTAAACACAGATACGCAGTATTTT; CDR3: CASSYVAGVNTDTQYF
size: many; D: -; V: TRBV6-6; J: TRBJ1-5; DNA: TGTGCCAGCAGTTACGATGGCAATCAGCCCCAGCATTTT; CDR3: CASSYDGNQPQHF
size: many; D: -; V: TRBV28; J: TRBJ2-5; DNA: TGTGCCAGCAGTTTATGGGGGCCCCAAGAGACCCAGTACTTC; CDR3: CASSLWGPQETQYF
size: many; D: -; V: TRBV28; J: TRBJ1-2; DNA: TGTGCCAGCAGTAGGGATGGGGGCTACACTCTACTATCTAACTATGGCTACACCTTC; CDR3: CASSRDGGYTLLSNYGYTF
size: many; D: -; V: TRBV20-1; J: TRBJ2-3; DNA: TGCAGTGCTAGCGAAGCGGATACGCAGTATTTT; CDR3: CSASEADTQYF
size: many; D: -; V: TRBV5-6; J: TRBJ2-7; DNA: TGTGCCAGCAGCACGAATTACGAGCAGTACTTC; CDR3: CASSTNYEQYF
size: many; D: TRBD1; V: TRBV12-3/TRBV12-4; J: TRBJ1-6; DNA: TGTGCCAGCAGTGGACAGGGACATTTACCCCTCCACTTT; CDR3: CASSGQGHLPLHF
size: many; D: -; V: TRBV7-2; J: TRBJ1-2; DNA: TGTGCCAGCAGCTTAGCGACCACTACTAACTATGGCTACACCTTC; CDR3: CASSLATTTNYGYTF
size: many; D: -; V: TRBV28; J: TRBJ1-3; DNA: TGTGCCAGCAAAATGACCAACTCTGGAAACACCATATATTTT; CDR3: CASKMTNSGNTIYF